The rows below give T cell receptor beta chains drawn from one sample of a study of blood T cell repertoires in COVID-19. The table came from immunoSEQ multiplex PCR; TCRdb's copy has only in-frame clones and leaves some out. The sample shows tens of thousands of clones, approximately 85% of them seen only once. The sequenced sample consisted of peripheral blood. These TCRs come from a human donor in a cohort sampled during active COVID-19. The CDR3 runs from the conserved cysteine through the conserved F or W. The D gene is left open where the match is weak. For some rows the clone size is stated as once, few or many, or as a class when expanded; others skip it.

d_call	v_call	j_call	clone_size	cdr3_nt	cdr3_aa
-	TRBV11-3	TRBJ2-1	-	TGTGCCAGCAGCCCGGACAGAACCCGCAATGAGCAGTTCTTC	CASSPDRTRNEQFF
TRBD1	TRBV19	TRBJ2-3	-	TGTGCCAGTAGCCCCCGCGACAGGGCGACAGATACGCAGTATTTT	CASSPRDRATDTQYF
TRBD1	TRBV19	TRBJ2-3	-	TGTGCCAGTAGTATCCCATTCACAGGGGGCGGAACAGATACGCAGTATTTT	CASSIPFTGGGTDTQYF
TRBD1	TRBV6-4	TRBJ2-2	-	TGTGCCAGCAGTGCGGGACAGGGATCCACCGGGGAGCTGTTTTTT	CASSAGQGSTGELFF
TRBD2	TRBV6-6	TRBJ2-3	-	TGTGCCAGCAGGCCAGCGGGGGGACCCACAGATACGCAGTATTTT	CASRPAGGPTDTQYF
-	TRBV11-2	TRBJ1-1	-	TGTGCCAGCAGCGCTAACCGGTTAGGGGGTGAAGCTTTCTTT	CASSANRLGGEAFF
TRBD1	TRBV7-8	TRBJ2-2	many	TGTGCCAGCAGCTTACCCTTAGGGGGGACAGGGGCGAACACCGGGGAGCTGTTTTTT	CASSLPLGGTGANTGELFF
TRBD2	TRBV5-1	TRBJ2-1	-	TGCGCCAGCGATAAAAACGGGGAGGGCTCCTACAATGAGCAGTTCTTC	CASDKNGEGSYNEQFF
-	TRBV5-1	TRBJ2-7	-	TGCGCCAGCAGCACCCACAGGGACCCTTCCTACGAGCAGTACTTC	CASSTHRDPSYEQYF
-	TRBV30	TRBJ2-3	-	TGTGCCTGGACCGTAGTGGTCACAGATACGCAGTATTTT	CAWTVVVTDTQYF
-	TRBV29-1	TRBJ2-5	-	TGCAGCGTTGAAGCGTGGGAGAGGGAAGAGACCCAGTACTTC	CSVEAWEREETQYF
TRBD2	TRBV4-2	TRBJ2-3	-	TGTGCCAGCAGCCAGAGCGGAACTAGCGGGACCTGGTACACAGATACGCAGTATTTT	CASSQSGTSGTWYTDTQYF
-	TRBV7-9	TRBJ1-6	-	TGTGCCAGCAGCTTAGGGGCCACTGATAATTCACCCCTCCACTTT	CASSLGATDNSPLHF
TRBD2	TRBV19	TRBJ2-7	-	TGTGCCAGTTCCCCGAGGGAGGGTGGCTCCTACGAGCAGTACTTC	CASSPREGGSYEQYF
-	TRBV19	TRBJ1-1	-	TGTGCCAGTAGTGTAGGACAGTCTAACACTGAAGCTTTCTTT	CASSVGQSNTEAFF
TRBD2	TRBV18	TRBJ2-3	-	TGTGCCAGCTCACCACTGGTAGCGGGAAGCACAGATACGCAGTATTTT	CASSPLVAGSTDTQYF
-	TRBV5-1	TRBJ1-1	-	TGCGCCAGCAGCTTGGCTGGGAGCTCGAACACTGAAGCTTTCTTT	CASSLAGSSNTEAFF
TRBD1	TRBV5-4	TRBJ2-5	once	TGTGCCAGCAACTGGCAGGGGGAAGGGACCCAGTACTTC	CASNWQGEGTQYF
-	TRBV5-6	TRBJ2-3	-	TGTGCCAGCAGCTTGGAACAGTGGTTGTTCACAGATACGCAGTATTTT	CASSLEQWLFTDTQYF
-	TRBV11-2	TRBJ2-3	-	TGTGCCAGCAGCTCCCGAGGCGGCAGCACAGATACGCAGTATTTT	CASSSRGGSTDTQYF
-	TRBV15	TRBJ2-6	-	TGTGCCACCAGCGGCGACAGGACCGGGGCCAACGTCCTGACTTTC	CATSGDRTGANVLTF
TRBD2	TRBV7-2	TRBJ2-7	-	TGTGCCAGCAGCTTAGCGGCGGGGGGGCGTTACGAGCAGTACTTC	CASSLAAGGRYEQYF
-	TRBV5-1	TRBJ1-3	-	TGCGCCAGCAGCTTGGAGGCGGGCGGAAACACCATATATTTT	CASSLEAGGNTIYF
-	TRBV30	TRBJ1-1	-	TGTGCCTGGAGTAGCGTATTTAGTGCTGAAGCTTTCTTT	CAWSSVFSAEAFF
-	TRBV6-1	TRBJ1-5	-	TGTGCCAGCAGTGAAAGGACAATCAATCAGCCCCAGCATTTT	CASSERTINQPQHF
-	TRBV3-1/TRBV3-2	TRBJ1-2	-	TGTGCCAGCAGCCTGGGCGGGAACTATGGCTACACCTTC	CASSLGGNYGYTF
-	TRBV6-1	TRBJ1-5	once	TGTGCCAGCAGTGAGGCTGACAGGAGTTATAGCAATCAGCCCCAGCATTTT	CASSEADRSYSNQPQHF